This TCR beta chain came from a study of cytomegalovirus exposure and HLA in healthy donors. On the study more broadly: The 110 or so validation repertoires were produced on the same platform as the 550 to 750 repertoires of the first cohort. This was reported in a later analysis. Study findings and constraints: In a later analysis, first-cohort TCR clusters were found to tend to co-occur in the 130 or so validation repertoires. Many donors carried some public TCRs, although rarity characterized most TCR sequences. Associated with cytomegalovirus, according to the listing, were 150 to 200 TCR beta chains.

J gave up 3 bases and V 5 bases, and 2 bases lay outside the gene matches. This CDR3 region has 14 residues. CDR1 and CDR2 (germline): SGHRS, YFSETQ. With respect to this clone: Its matching antigen is unknown.

Clones were read by immunoSEQ multiplex PCR, and TCRdb kept only the in-frame ones, dropping some. The top ten hold roughly 20% of the sample, which has roughly 95,000 clones, 75% to 90% seen once. The V call is TRBV5-1, the J call TRBJ2-2; 9 bases fit TRBD1. This sequence originates from a man between 18 and 35 years old in good health and CMV-seropositive. Source material: PBMCs. The CDR3 protein is CASRRTGDTGELFF. CDR3 in DNA: TGCGCCAGCAGACGGACAGGGGACACCGGGGAGCTGTTTTTT.